This note documents a single T cell receptor beta chain sequence. Antigen specificity is unknown. The data stem from a study of Ad26.COV2.S vaccination and SARS-CoV-2 variants. Across the study: Ad26.COV2.S shots went into the muscle once or twice, 56 days apart. General study results and limits: People who got the vaccine had more spike-specific TCR breadth than people who got placebo. A substantial breadth of spike-specific CD8+ and CD4+ T cell responses after vaccination has been reported.

The treatment was: about 20 received Ad26.COV2.S at low or high dose, single or two shots; roughly five received placebo; per-sample allocation not given. Following the first vaccine or placebo injection, samples were taken on day 63. The administered vaccine (an Ad26 vector) expressed Wuhan-strain SARS-CoV-2 spike. This CDR3 region has 15 residues. CDR1 SGHRS and CDR2 YFSETQ come from the germline V gene. Trimming took 4 bases from V and 6 from J; bases not matched to a gene: 7. Sequenced by immunoSEQ multiplex PCR; TCRdb stores in-frame clones only, minus some. This table has about 350,000 clones, approximately 86% appearing once.

The sequences come from peripheral blood, collected in a trial of Ad26.COV2.S vaccine versus placebo. The receptor's source is a person aged 18-65 years who received the Ad26.COV2.S COVID-19 vaccine or a placebo. V gene TRBV5-1 combines with J gene TRBJ2-3; the match to TRBD2 covers 11 bases. The CDR3: CASSPLAGDGDTQYF. As DNA, the CDR3 is TGCGCCAGCAGCCCACTAGCGGGAGACGGGGATACGCAGTATTTT.